Below, one T cell receptor beta chain is given with its context. Germline V gene sequence: CDR1 DFQATT, CDR2 SNEGSKA (reference sequence). The V end was cut by 1 base, the J end by 8 bases, with 9 bases between. The CDR3 has 11 amino acids. Profiling relied on immunoSEQ multiplex PCR, and the TCRdb table lists in-frame clones only, not all of them. This repertoire shows hundreds of thousands of clones, approximately 90% found once; its top ten account for 0.7% to 1%. This record comes from a study of blood T cell repertoires in COVID-19. This chain uses TRBV20-1 with TRBJ2-7, with a possible D match to TRBD2 (6 bases). What was sequenced was peripheral blood. The TCR was taken from a young man with COVID-19, enrolled during active disease. The CDR3 sequence is CSARGAGQQYF. The CDR3 DNA is TGCAGTGCTAGAGGGGCGGGACAGCAGTACTTC.